This T cell receptor beta chain was recorded in a study of identifying expanded T cells in peripheral blood. General study results and limits: Technical replicates showed 0.9 to 1.5 changed clones; approximately 2 weeks approximately 16; four weeks 19.

Measured with immunoSEQ multiplex PCR; TCRdb has only the in-frame clones, and not every one. The sample has 70,000 to 95,000 clones; 80% to 90% are singletons. CDR3 size: 16 residues. Regarding this clone: Antigen unknown.

Material for sequencing was blood. The rearrangement joins TRBV12-2 to TRBJ1-1; the D call TRBD1 from the table was never checked on the DNA. TRBV12-2 is flagged as a pseudogene. This clonotype was sampled from a person between 18 and 69 years old in good health. Here the CDR3 reads CASRLAIWTENTEAFF. CDR3 sequence (DNA): TGTGCAAGTCGCTTAGCGATCTGGACAGAGAACACTGAAGCTTTCTTT.